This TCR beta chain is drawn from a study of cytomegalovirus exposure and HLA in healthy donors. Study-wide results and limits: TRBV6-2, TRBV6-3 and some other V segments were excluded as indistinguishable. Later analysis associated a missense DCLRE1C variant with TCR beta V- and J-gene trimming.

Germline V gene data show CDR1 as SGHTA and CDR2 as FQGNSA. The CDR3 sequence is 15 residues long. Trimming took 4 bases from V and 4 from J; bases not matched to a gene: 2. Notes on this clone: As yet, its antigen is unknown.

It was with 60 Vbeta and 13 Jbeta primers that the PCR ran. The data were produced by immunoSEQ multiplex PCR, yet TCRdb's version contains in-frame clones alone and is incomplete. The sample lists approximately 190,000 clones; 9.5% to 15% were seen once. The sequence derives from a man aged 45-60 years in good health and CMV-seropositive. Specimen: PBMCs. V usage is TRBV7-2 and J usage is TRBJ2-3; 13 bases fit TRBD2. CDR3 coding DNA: TGTGCCAGCAGCTCGACTAGCGGGGGGCCAGATACGCAGTATTTT. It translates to CASSSTSGGPDTQYF.